This TCR beta chain was sequenced in a study of blood T cell repertoires in COVID-19. The germline V gene has CDR1 DFQATT and CDR2 SNEGSKA (reference sequence). The CDR3 runs to 11 residues. V lost 6 bases, J lost 10 bases, and 5 bases stayed unmatched. The repertoire was sequenced with immunoSEQ multiplex PCR; TCRdb's copy has only in-frame clones and lacks some. The repertoire holds hundreds of thousands of clones, with around 86% as singletons. The clonotype comes from a woman aged 25 to 45 with active or convalescent COVID-19. Sequenced material: peripheral blood. The chain is built from TRBV20-1 and TRBJ2-7; TRBD1 agrees at 11 bases. CDR3 in amino acids: CSARRTGGQYF. In DNA, the CDR3 is TGCAGTGCACGTAGGACAGGGGGCCAGTACTTC.